This passage covers 23 T cell receptor beta chains from one sample sequenced in a study. TCRdb independently ran MiXCR on the 5' RACE reads; one entry per CDR3 protein. In the table there are 35,000 to 50,000 distinct CDR3 sequences, approximately 30% of which are singletons. Sample: tumor-infiltrating memory CD4+ T cells sorted from the breast tumor. Regarding subset: memory CD4+ T cells, CD4+CD45RO+CD25-. The receptors were gathered from a female donor with breast cancer.

With regard to this clonotype: Since a much larger clone is just one base distant, this may be a read error. The V call is TRBV4-2, the J call TRBJ2-3; D may be TRBD2 (6 bases). The germline V gene has CDR1 LGHNA and CDR2 YNFKEQ. There are 16 residues in the CDR3. The CDR3 sequence: CASSQDGRTNTDTLYF. The CDR3 DNA reads as TGTGCCAGCAGCCAAGATGGCAGGACTAACACAGATACGCTGTATTTT.

Comments on this clonotype: The junction shows a germline mismatch at one end, possibly a read error. The chain joins TRBV27 to TRBJ1-2, with 7 bases lining up with TRBD1. This CDR3 spans 13 amino acids. Per the germline V gene, CDR1 is MNHEY and CDR2 is SMNVEV (reference sequence). CDR3 residues: CASSSGQRNGYAF. The CDR3 nucleotides read TGTGCCAGCAGTTCGGGACAGAGGAATGGCTACGCCTTC.

This clonotype showed up just a few times. CDR3 sequence (DNA): TGTGCCAGCACCCAGACGGGAGGGGTGGGCAATGAGCAGTTCTTC. Translation gives CASTQTGGVGNEQFF. This chain connects TRBV28 to TRBJ2-1; 8 bases match TRBD2. With 7 bases clipped from V and 6 bases from J, the junction kept 11 bases outside the gene matches. The CDR3 totals 15 residues. Per germline, CDR1 MDHEN and CDR2 SYDVKM.

This clonotype has only a few counts. The chain joins TRBV12-3 or TRBV12-4 to TRBJ2-5, with TRBD2 as a possible D gene (6 bases). The CDR3 spans 13 residues. Trimming cost V 4 bases and J 4 bases, with 10 bases left between them. The CDR3 DNA follows: TGTGCCAGCAGTTCCCAGGGAGGAGAGACCCAGTACTTC. Its translation: CASSSQGGETQYF.

The J gene is TRBJ1-1, the V gene TRBV5-1; D gene ambiguous. V was cut by 1 base and J by 7 bases, with 11 bases left in between. The CDR3 spans 13 residues. CDR1 and CDR2 from the germline V gene are SGHRS and YFSETQ. The chain's CDR3 is CASSLNLLSEAFF. CDR3 bases: TGCGCCAGCAGCTTGAACCTATTAAGTGAAGCTTTCTTT.

This sequence joins TRBV5-5 and TRBJ1-5; TRBD1 aligns across 7 bases. The CDR3 totals 15 residues. J gave up 2 bases and V 1 base, and 3 bases lay outside the gene matches. Germline assignment: CDR1 SGHKS and CDR2 YYEKEE (reference sequence). CDR3 amino acids: CASSLIDRGNQPQHF. Written as DNA, the CDR3 is TGTGCCAGCAGCTTGATCGACAGGGGCAATCAGCCCCAGCATTTT.

This clonotype was observed once. CDR3 region: CASSQFVGLANEKLFF. DNA for the CDR3: TGTGCCAGCAGTCAATTCGTAGGGCTAGCTAATGAAAAACTGTTTTTT. This sequence joins TRBV27 and TRBJ1-4; D not resolved. The germline gives CDR1 MNHEY, CDR2 SMNVEV (reference sequence). The V gene lost 5 bases and the J gene lost 3 bases, with 16 bases spanning the gap. The CDR3 runs to 16 residues.

This clonotype came up many times. J is TRBJ2-5 and V is TRBV28, with 12 positions matching TRBD2. CDR3 size: 16 residues. The junction had 7 bases not matched to a gene; V was cut back by 6 bases and J by 2 bases. CDR1 and CDR2 (germline): MDHEN, SYDVKM. The CDR3 DNA reads TGTGCCAGCAGCCCCCGACTAGCGGGAGTTCAAGAGACCCAGTACTTC. It translates to CASSPRLAGVQETQYF.

V is TRBV10-3 and J is TRBJ2-7; 7 nucleotides match TRBD1. This CDR3 has 14 amino acids. V lost 4 bases to trimming and J lost 3 bases; unmatched junction nucleotides: 6. Germline V gene data show CDR1 as ENHRY and CDR2 as SYGVKD. CDR3 coding DNA: TGTGCCATCAGTGGAAGTGACAGGGACTACGAGCAGTACTTC. It codes for CAISGSDRDYEQYF.

This chain joins TRBV5-6 and TRBJ1-2; no definite D call. CDR1 is SGHDT, CDR2 YYEEEE, per germline. Trimming removed 0 bases at V and 6 bases at J, with 18 bases between. This CDR3 contains 16 residues. This chain's CDR3 is CASSLGVLRPPNGYTF. CDR3 coding DNA: TGTGCCAGCAGCTTGGGAGTTTTGCGTCCCCCGAATGGCTACACCTTC.

As regards this clonotype: The DNA is omitted, as the CDR3 cannot be located on it reliably, and the CDR3 follows TCRdb's listing. The V call is TRBV27, the J call TRBJ2-7; the D call in the table, TRBD1, was not verified against the DNA. Germline V lookup: CDR1 MNHEY, CDR2 SMNVEV (reference sequence). The CDR3 spans 15 residues, counting both ends. CDR3 residues: CASSFGTGSSYEQHF.

The rearrangement links TRBV7-3 to TRBJ2-7; 11 nucleotides agree with TRBD2. V shed 5 bases and J 6 bases; nucleotides not matched to a gene: 6. Germline CDR1 and CDR2: SGHTA and FQGTGA. This CDR3 comprises 14 residues. CDR3 protein: CASSKLAGATEQYF. The CDR3 DNA is TGTGCCAGCAGCAAACTAGCGGGAGCTACCGAGCAGTACTTC.

This chain joins TRBV5-1 and TRBJ2-1; D unresolved. Trimming left V 4 bases short and J 10 bases short, with 9 bases between. Germline V gene sequence: CDR1 SGHRS, CDR2 YFSETQ. This CDR3 comprises 11 residues. This chain's CDR3 is CASSLGGEQFF. DNA for the CDR3: TGCGCCAGCAGCCTGGGCGGAGAGCAGTTCTTC.

This chain links TRBV5-1 with TRBJ2-3; 7 bases are a match to TRBD2. Germline V gives CDR1 SGHRS, CDR2 YFSETQ. The CDR3 loop spans 13 amino acids. Trimming cost V 4 bases and J 5 bases; bases outside gene matches: 4. The CDR3 sequence is CASSRGGVDTQYF. The CDR3 DNA is TGCGCCAGCAGCCGGGGAGGGGTAGATACGCAGTATTTT.

This rearrangement joins TRBV10-3 to TRBJ2-7; 10 nucleotides line up with TRBD1. The CDR3 totals 19 residues. J lost 2 bases, V lost 3 bases, and 16 bases had no gene match. Germline V gives CDR1 ENHRY, CDR2 SYGVKD. The CDR3 spells CAISDVRTGGAFLPYEQYF. CDR3 DNA sequence: TGTGCCATCAGTGACGTGCGGACAGGGGGAGCTTTCCTACCCTACGAGCAGTACTTC.

This chain joins TRBV5-1 and TRBJ2-1, with D possibly being TRBD1 (8 bases). CDR1 and CDR2 (germline): SGHRS, YFSETQ. The CDR3 consists of 15 residues. The V end lost 4 bases, the J end lost 14 bases, and 25 bases lay between the germline ends. The CDR3 is CASSPKSTTGGDEFF. The DNA for the CDR3 is TGCGCCAGCAGCCCCAAATCGACAACAGGGGGGGATGAGTTCTTC.

This clonotype was seen only a few times. Relative to the germline gene, one junction end is altered; a read error may explain this. The chain combines TRBV15 with TRBJ1-1; D call uncertain. CDR1 LNHNV and CDR2 YYDKDF come from the germline V gene (reference sequence). The CDR3 has 13 residues. DNA of the CDR3: TGTGCCACTAGCAGCAAAGAGAGCACTGAAGCTTTCTTT. Its translation: CATSSKESTEAFF.

The chain uses TRBV13 and TRBJ2-7, with 10 bases identical to TRBD1. Germline trimming cut 8 bases from V and 2 bases from J; bases unmatched to any gene: 6. Germline V lookup: CDR1 PRHDT, CDR2 FYEKMQ (reference sequence). The CDR3 extends over 14 amino acids. As DNA, the CDR3 is TGTGCCAGCGCCCCGGGACAGGGGACCTACGAGCAGTACTTC. Protein product: CASAPGQGTYEQYF.

The rearrangement joins TRBV7-2 to TRBJ2-3; D not certain. The CDR3 runs 13 residues. The germline gives CDR1 SGHTA, CDR2 FQGNSA. V lost 1 base, J lost 5 bases, and 7 bases lay in between. The CDR3: CASSLVWKDTQYF. The DNA for the CDR3 is TGTGCCAGCAGCTTAGTTTGGAAAGATACGCAGTATTTT.

This clonotype was detected only a few times. The chain has TRBV4-1 and TRBJ2-5, with TRBD1 matching 8 bases. The CDR3 has 16 residues. Germline assignment: CDR1 MGHRA and CDR2 YSYEKL. The V and J ends lost 3 bases and 2 bases, in that order; junction bases with no gene match: 8. The CDR3 loop reads CASSQLRDRSQETQYF. In DNA, the CDR3 is TGCGCCAGCAGCCAGCTGCGGGACAGGAGTCAAGAGACCCAGTACTTC.

This sequence joins TRBV28 and TRBJ1-5, with TRBD1 as a possible D gene (5 bases). CDR3 length: 12 residues. The V gene lost 10 bases and the J gene lost 4 bases, with 11 bases spanning the gap. Germline CDR1 reads MDHEN; CDR2 reads SYDVKM. The CDR3: CATGEGNQPQHF. CDR3 nucleotide sequence: TGTGCCACGGGAGAGGGGAATCAGCCCCAGCATTTT.

The rearrangement uses TRBV24-1 and TRBJ2-3; 11 nucleotides align to TRBD1. Germline lookup yields CDR1 KGHDR and CDR2 SFDVKD. V gave up 3 bases and J gave up 5 bases; unmatched junction bases: 6. The CDR3 loop spans 16 amino acids. The DNA of the CDR3 is TGTGCCACCAGTGATGCCGGGACAGGGGGGATAGATACGCAGTATTTT. It translates to CATSDAGTGGIDTQYF.

This clonotype was seen more than once but under ten times. The genes are TRBV2 and TRBJ1-2; D is undetermined. CDR3 length equals 13 residues. Trimming cost V 7 bases and J 4 bases, with 13 bases left between them. CDR1 SNHLY and CDR2 FYNNEI come from the germline V gene. CDR3 nucleotides: TGTGCCAGCACCGAAAGGCAGCTCTATGGCTACACCTTC. It yields the protein CASTERQLYGYTF.